These T cell receptor beta chains were read from a single sample in a study of CD4 and CD8 cells across lung adenocarcinoma regions. TCRdb itself ran the PCR reads through MiXCR, one entry per CDR3 protein. The sample contains some 16,000 distinct CDR3 sequences, roughly 51% of which appear only once. The sequenced sample was CD8+ T cells from the center of a lung tumor. Receptors were obtained from a female donor with lung adenocarcinoma. The CD4 and CD8 labels of this study may be unreliable. Both conserved end residues are part of each CDR3. A D gene is named only where the DNA matches it firmly. Clone size, where shown, is once, few, many, or a class for clones that have expanded.

j_call v_call d_call clone_size cdr3_aa cdr3_nt
TRBJ2-5 TRBV7-2 TRBD1 NA CASSRGHRGNRETQYF TGTGCCAGCAGCCGAGGGCACAGGGGAAACCGAGAGACCCAGTACTTC
TRBJ2-2 TRBV4-1 NA medium-sized CASSQDFPASGELFF TGCGCCAGCAGCCAAGATTTCCCCGCGTCCGGGGAGCTGTTTTTT
TRBJ2-5 TRBV5-1 TRBD1 NA CASRTPGQSETQYF TGCGCCAGCAGGACTCCGGGACAGTCAGAGACCCAGTACTTC
TRBJ2-1 TRBV6-5 NA NA CASSYSSWYRSYNEQFF TGTGCCAGCAGTTACTCGAGTTGGTACAGGAGTTACAATGAGCAGTTCTTC
TRBJ2-5 TRBV3-1 NA NA CASSQPRSGLETQYF TGTGCCAGCAGCCAACCCCGATCGGGTTTGGAGACCCAGTACTTC
TRBJ1-2 TRBV4-1 NA NA CASSQPAGNGYTF TGCGCCAGCAGCCAACCAGCAGGGAATGGCTACACCTTC
TRBJ2-3 TRBV6-1 NA few CAGRGAKDTQYF TGTGCGGGCCGGGGAGCCAAAGATACGCAGTATTTC
TRBJ2-3 TRBV6-1 TRBD2 NA CASSRRLAGAFTNMQYF TGTGCCAGCAGTCGACGACTAGCGGGGGCTTTCACAAACATGCAGTATTTC
TRBJ1-2 TRBV30 TRBD1 NA CAWGGGQGYYGYTF TGTGCCTGGGGGGGGGGACAGGGCTACTATGGCTACACCTTC
TRBJ2-7 TRBV10-3 NA NA CASQTGLDLYEQYF TGTGCCAGTCAGACGGGGCTCGACTTGTACGAGCAGTACTTC
TRBJ2-3 TRBV6-1 TRBD2 NA CASRFYGTSGNAQYF TGTGCCAGCAGATTCTACGGGACTAGCGGCAATGCGCAGTATTTT
TRBJ1-6 TRBV6-1 NA NA CASTQALGDGSPLHF TGTGCCAGCACACAGGCCCTAGGTGATGGTTCACCCCTCCACTTT
TRBJ2-6 TRBV6-2/TRBV6-3 TRBD1 few CASSLITGTGALSGANVLTF TGTGCCAGCAGCCTCATTACCGGGACAGGGGCTCTCTCTGGGGCCAACGTCCTGACTTTC
TRBJ1-5 TRBV10-2 NA many CASSDRDSNQPQHF TGCGCCAGCAGTGACAGGGATAGCAATCAGCCCCAGCATTTT
TRBJ1-1 TRBV6-1 NA medium-sized CASTRRNGGDTEAFF TGTGCCAGCACCCGACGAAATGGGGGGGACACTGAAGCTTTCTTT
TRBJ2-3 TRBV10-1 NA medium-sized CASSKADRPDTQYF TGCGCCAGCAGTAAAGCGGATCGACCAGATACGCAGTATTTT
TRBJ1-6 TRBV7-6 NA NA CALGDYCSPLHF TGTGCACTCGGGGATTACTGTTCACCCCTCCACTTT
TRBJ2-5 TRBV6-1 NA NA CASSEGLGGPEEGTQYF TGTGCCAGCAGTGAGGGACTGGGGGGCCCAGAAGAAGGGACCCAGTACTTC
TRBJ2-7 TRBV10-1 NA NA CASTGLRGKNTQYF TGCGCCAGCACGGGGCTGAGAGGCAAAAATACGCAGTACTTC